This is a list of T cell receptor beta chains from one sample in a study of T cells in Graves' hyperthyroidism and ophthalmopathy. One entry per CDR3 protein results from TCRdb running MiXCR on the multiplex PCR reads. Of around 660,000 distinct CDR3 sequences in the sample, about 45% were seen once. The sample taken for sequencing was peripheral blood or thyroid tissue (not recorded which). These receptors were obtained from an adult man with Graves' disease, either hyperthyroidism or ophthalmopathy (not recorded which). Each CDR3 is given with its conserved first and last residue. The D gene is left open where the match is weak. Size tells how often a clone was seen (once, few, many) or the class of an expanded clone, and some rows leave it out.

TRBV10-3	-	TRBJ2-6	-	TGTGCCATCAGTGAGTCAGGGGGTGGGGCCAACGTCCTGACTTTC	CAISESGGGANVLTF
TRBV20-1	-	TRBJ1-6	many	TGCAGTGCTAGAGATCTTACGGGTTATTCACCCCTCCACTTT	CSARDLTGYSPLHF
TRBV2	-	TRBJ2-7	many	TGCGCCAGCAGTGAGGCAGGGGCCTACGAGCAGTACTTC	CASSEAGAYEQYF
TRBV29-1	TRBD1	TRBJ1-6	-	TGCAGCAGTTGGGGACAGAGCTATAATTCACCCCTCCACTTT	CSSWGQSYNSPLHF
TRBV7-2	TRBD1	TRBJ1-5	few	TGTGCCAGCAGCTTCGGACAGGGGGCACAGCCCCAGCATTTT	CASSFGQGAQPQHF
TRBV12-3/TRBV12-4	TRBD1	TRBJ1-5	few	TGTGCCAGCAGTTTAGGAGGTGGGACAGGGGGCAATCAGCCCCAGCATTTT	CASSLGGGTGGNQPQHF
TRBV29-1	-	TRBJ2-2	many	TGCAGCGCCGTCCCCGCAGGGAAAACCGGGGAGCTGTTTTTT	CSAVPAGKTGELFF
TRBV7-9	-	TRBJ1-6	-	TGTGCCAGCAGCCTGGGACTAGCGGTAATGGCCCTCCACTTT	CASSLGLAVMALHF
TRBV20-1	TRBD1	TRBJ1-3	-	TGCAGTGCGGGGGACAGGGGGCTCGGAAACACCATATATTTT	CSAGDRGLGNTIYF
TRBV15	TRBD1	TRBJ1-5	few	TGTGCCAGCAGCCAGGACCCGGGACAGGTCCATCAGCCCCAGCATTTT	CASSQDPGQVHQPQHF
TRBV7-9	-	TRBJ1-5	-	TGTGCCAGCAGCTTAGGAGACGGGAGCAATCAGCCCCAGCATTTT	CASSLGDGSNQPQHF
TRBV7-9	TRBD1	TRBJ2-7	-	TGTGCCAGCAGCCGGTGGGACAGAACCTACAATGAGCAGTACTTC	CASSRWDRTYNEQYF
TRBV5-1	TRBD1	TRBJ1-4	few	TGCGCCAGCAGCTCCACGGGACAGGGAGGACCAACTAATGAAAAACTGTTTTTT	CASSSTGQGGPTNEKLFF
TRBV15	-	TRBJ1-1	many	TGTGCCACCACCACGACAGTGAACACTGAAGCTTTCTTT	CATTTTVNTEAFF
TRBV7-9	-	TRBJ2-7	-	TGTGCCAGCAGCCAAGCTACTACGGGACCCTCCTACGAGCAGTACTTC	CASSQATTGPSYEQYF
TRBV6-6	-	TRBJ2-7	few	TGTGCCAGCAGTCCTTTAGACTACGAGCAGTACTTC	CASSPLDYEQYF
TRBV29-1	TRBD1	TRBJ1-2	-	TGCAGCGTTACAGGGGGCAGGGGCGGCTACACCTTC	CSVTGGRGGYTF
TRBV10-3	-	TRBJ1-4	once	TGTGCCATCAGTGAGAAGGGGGGAAGAGGACTGTTTTTT	CAISEKGGRGLFF
TRBV2	-	TRBJ1-1	many	TGTGCCAGCCGTCCAGCGACCCCTCGGGCTTTCTTT	CASRPATPRAFF
TRBV9	-	TRBJ2-5	-	TGTGCCAGCAGCCAAGATGGGCGAGTTCAGTACTTC	CASSQDGRVQYF
TRBV7-2	-	TRBJ2-7	few	TGTGCCAGCAGCGGGGCTAGCCGATACTACGAGCAGTACTTC	CASSGASRYYEQYF
TRBV2	-	TRBJ2-7	-	TGTGCCAGCAGTGCGGACGAGCAGTACTTC	CASSADEQYF
TRBV5-1	TRBD1	TRBJ2-7	-	TGCGCCAGCAGCTTGGCACCGGGACAGGGGAACTACGAGCAGTACTTC	CASSLAPGQGNYEQYF
TRBV7-2	TRBD1	TRBJ2-2	-	TGCGCCAGCAGATCGAGGACAGGGTTCACCGGGGAGCTGTTTTTT	CASRSRTGFTGELFF
TRBV12-3/TRBV12-4	-	TRBJ2-5	-	TGTGCCAGCAGTTTAGGGCCATTAACCAGTCAAGGGACCCAGTACTTC	CASSLGPLTSQGTQYF
TRBV7-9	-	TRBJ1-6	few	TGTGCCAGCAGCTTGGGCAGGGACAAGCTCCACTTT	CASSLGRDKLHF
TRBV5-1	TRBD1	TRBJ2-5	few	TGCGCCAGCAGCAGACAGGGAGAAGAGACCCAGTACTTC	CASSRQGEETQYF
TRBV12-3/TRBV12-4	TRBD1	TRBJ1-2	many	TGTGCCAGCAGTGGGACAGCTAACTATGGCTACACCTTC	CASSGTANYGYTF
TRBV29-1	-	TRBJ1-2	-	TGCAGCGTTGGCAGGGATGACTATGGCTACACCTTC	CSVGRDDYGYTF
TRBV2	-	TRBJ1-4	-	TGTGCCAGCAGTGAAAGAGAGGAATTTTGGGAAAAACTGTTTTTT	CASSEREEFWEKLFF
TRBV10-2	TRBD1	TRBJ1-4	-	TGCGCCACCCAACAGGGGGCGGAGGGCGAAAAACTGTTTTTT	CATQQGAEGEKLFF
TRBV5-1	TRBD1	TRBJ2-7	-	TGCGCCAGCAGCTCTCTTGGACAGGGGAGGGAGCAGTACTTC	CASSSLGQGREQYF
TRBV7-9	TRBD1	TRBJ1-2	once	TGTGCCAGCAGTACAAGACAGGGGGGCTACACCTTC	CASSTRQGGYTF
TRBV6-5	TRBD1	TRBJ1-5	-	TGTGCCAGCAGTGAGAGAACAGGGGTTCAGCCCCAGCATTTT	CASSERTGVQPQHF
TRBV20-1	TRBD1	TRBJ2-2	once	TGCAGTGCTAGAGGGACAGGGGGGACCGGGGAGCTGTTTTTT	CSARGTGGTGELFF
TRBV19	TRBD1	TRBJ1-2	-	TGTGCCAGTAGCCACAGGGGAGGGGACTATGGCTACACCTTC	CASSHRGGDYGYTF
TRBV19	-	TRBJ1-1	-	TGTGCCAGCCACCGATTGGGGATGAACACTGAAGCTTTCTTT	CASHRLGMNTEAFF
TRBV5-1	TRBD1	TRBJ1-2	once	TGCGCCAGCTCCGGGACAGCCGCCTCCTATGGCTACACCTTC	CASSGTAASYGYTF
TRBV10-2	TRBD1	TRBJ1-1	medium-sized	TGCGCCACCCAACAGGGGGCGGAGGGCACTGAAGCTTTCTTT	CATQQGAEGTEAFF
TRBV7-2	-	TRBJ2-5	-	TGTGCCAGCAGCCACGAGGACAGATTTCAAGAGACCCAGTACTTC	CASSHEDRFQETQYF
TRBV2	TRBD1	TRBJ2-6	many	TGTGCCAGCAGTGAAGTTAGGGGGCTTGGGGCCAACGTCCTGACTTTC	CASSEVRGLGANVLTF
TRBV20-1	-	TRBJ2-6	-	TGCAGTGCTAGTGTGGGAAACGTTAACTCTGGGGCCAACGTCCTGACTTTC	CSASVGNVNSGANVLTF
TRBV29-1	-	TRBJ1-1	-	TGCAGCTTGGAACCCGTAGTGAACACTGAAGCTTTCTTT	CSLEPVVNTEAFF
TRBV9	TRBD1	TRBJ1-2	-	TGTGCCAGCAGCTTCCAGGACAGGGCCACTCCCGGCTACACCTTC	CASSFQDRATPGYTF